This entry features one TCR beta chain sequence. This entry belongs to a study of blood T cell repertoires in COVID-19. Study at large: The origin of the acute and convalescent COVID-19 samples was the United States, Italy and Spain. T cells, B-cell-depleted T cells, or PBMCs supplied cDNA or gDNA.

Source study methods: Amplification with reference gene primers provided the estimates of nucleated cell counts. Assay used: immunoSEQ multiplex PCR; TCRdb lists only in-frame clones, some missing. Clone size and the V and J calls come from that table; the DNA yielded D and trimming. The sample records approximately 84,000 clones, under 85% being singletons. Sequenced: peripheral blood. This sequence originates from a woman aged 80 or over with acute or convalescent COVID-19.

CDR3 in amino acids: CASSPPGASGRADTQYF. As DNA, the CDR3 is TGTGCCAGCAGTCCCCCGGGGGCTAGCGGGAGGGCAGATACGCAGTATTTT. This chain links TRBV5-4 with TRBJ2-3; 12 nucleotides line up with TRBD2. After removal of 5 bases from V and 4 bases from J, the junction contained 11 bases not matched to a gene. CDR3 length: 17 residues. Germline V lookup: CDR1 SGHNT, CDR2 YYREEE (reference sequence).